Below, one T cell receptor (beta chain) is given with its context. The antigen remains unidentified. With 1 base removed from V and 2 bases from J, the gap between germline ends came to 7 bases. Per the germline V gene, CDR1 is SGHDN and CDR2 is FVKESK. The CDR3 totals 14 residues. These data are taken from a study of T cell responses to AZD1222 COVID-19 vaccine. Overall study results and limits: Per reports, nearly half of all spike-specific TCRs target regions that are unmutated in variants. Among those given AZD1222, only five or six were seropositive at baseline. Spike was spanned by vaccine-associated CD4 TCRs, which were dominant at 160-218 and 743-854. White British donors predominated, females outnumbered males, and clonal diversity was possibly underestimated.

Clones were read by immunoSEQ multiplex PCR, and TCRdb kept only the in-frame ones, dropping some. In the table there are about 66,000 clones, about 90% of which are singletons. The chain employs TRBV14 and TRBJ2-3; D not resolved. This TCR was sampled from an adult who received the MenACWY meningococcal vaccine as a control. The sample consisted of peripheral blood, taken 28 days after the second dose of the MenACWY control vaccine. CDR3 bases: TGTGCCAGCAGCCAAGGTATATTCACAGATACGCAGTATTTT. Translated, it gives CASSQGIFTDTQYF.